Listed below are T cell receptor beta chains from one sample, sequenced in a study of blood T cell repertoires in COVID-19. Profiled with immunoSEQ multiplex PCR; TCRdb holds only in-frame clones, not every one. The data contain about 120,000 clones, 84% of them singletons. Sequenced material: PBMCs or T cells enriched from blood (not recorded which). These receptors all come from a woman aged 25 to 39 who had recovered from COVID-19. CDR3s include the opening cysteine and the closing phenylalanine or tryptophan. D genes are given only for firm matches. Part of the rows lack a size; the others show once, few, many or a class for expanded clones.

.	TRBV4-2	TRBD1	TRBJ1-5	TGTGCCAGCAGCCAAGAGGGACAGAACAATCAGCCCCAGCATTTT	CASSQEGQNNQPQHF
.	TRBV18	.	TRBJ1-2	TGTGCCAGCTCACCACTCGACAGCTATGGCTACACCTTC	CASSPLDSYGYTF
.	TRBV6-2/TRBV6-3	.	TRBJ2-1	TGTGCCAGCAGTTACATAGGGACAAAAAACAATGAGCAGTTCTTC	CASSYIGTKNNEQFF
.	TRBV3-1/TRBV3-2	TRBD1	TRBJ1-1	TGTGCCAGCAGGAAGACAGGGGGCGAAACTGAAGCTTTCTTT	CASRKTGGETEAFF
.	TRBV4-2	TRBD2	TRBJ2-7	TGTGCCAGCAGCCAAGGTGAAGCGGGAGGGCCCCGCGAGCAGTACTTC	CASSQGEAGGPREQYF
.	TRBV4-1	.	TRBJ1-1	TGCGCCAGCAGCCACCTTGACAGGCAAGCTTTCTTT	CASSHLDRQAFF
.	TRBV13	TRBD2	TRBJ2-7	TGTGCCAGCAGCTTCATGCGGGAGCGCAGCTCCTACGAGCAGTACTTC	CASSFMRERSSYEQYF
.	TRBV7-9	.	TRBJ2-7	TGTGCCAGCAGCTTAGCGTCGGCTAGCCGAAACTCCTACGAGCAGTACTTC	CASSLASASRNSYEQYF
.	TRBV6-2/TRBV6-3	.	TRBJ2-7	TGTGCCAGCAGCAGAGGAGTCTACGAGCAGTACTTC	CASSRGVYEQYF
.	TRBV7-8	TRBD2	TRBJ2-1	TGTGCCAGCAGCTTTTGGGAGGGTTCCTACAATGAGCAGTTCTTC	CASSFWEGSYNEQFF
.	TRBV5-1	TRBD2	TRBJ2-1	TGCGCCAGCAGCCCCCTAGCGGGGTCCTACAATGAGCAGTTCTTC	CASSPLAGSYNEQFF
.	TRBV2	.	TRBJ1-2	TGTGCCAGCAGTAGCCAGAGCGGCTTCTATGGCTACACCTTC	CASSSQSGFYGYTF
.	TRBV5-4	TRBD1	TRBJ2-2	TGTGCCAGCAGCCCGGGACAGGGGGCGGCCGGGGAGCTGTTTTTT	CASSPGQGAAGELFF
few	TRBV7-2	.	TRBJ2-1	TGTGCCAGCAGCTTGCAAAGAGGGGGGGCTGGTGAGCAGTTCTTC	CASSLQRGGAGEQFF
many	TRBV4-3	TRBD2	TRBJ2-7	TGCGCCAGCAGCCAAGTCGAAGTCGCTAGCGGCGAGCAGTACTTC	CASSQVEVASGEQYF
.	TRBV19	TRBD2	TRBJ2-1	TGTGCCAGTAGTATAATGGGCGGGAGCTCCTACAATGAGCAGTTCTTC	CASSIMGGSSYNEQFF
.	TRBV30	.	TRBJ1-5	TGTGCCTGGAGTGTAGGAGGGCGCCGGCATTTT	CAWSVGGRRHF
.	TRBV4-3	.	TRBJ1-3	TGCGCCAGCAGCCAGGGCAGGATGAGTTCTGGAAACACCATATATTTT	CASSQGRMSSGNTIYF
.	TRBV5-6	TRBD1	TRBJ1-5	TGTGCCAGCAGCTTTGGACAGGGCCGGGGTCAGCCCCAGCATTTT	CASSFGQGRGQPQHF
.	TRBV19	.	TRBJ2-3	TGTGCCACTCGGGCAGGGTACGCAGATACGCAGTATTTT	CATRAGYADTQYF
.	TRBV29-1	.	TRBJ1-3	TGCAGCGTTGAGGAGGGCTCTGGAAACACCATATATTTT	CSVEEGSGNTIYF
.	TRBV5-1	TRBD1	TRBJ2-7	TGCGCCAGCAGCGTAACAGGGGGCAAACAGTACGAGCAGTACTTC	CASSVTGGKQYEQYF
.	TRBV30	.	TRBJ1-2	TGTGCCTGGAGTGCGCGGGCCCTCTATGGCTACACCTTC	CAWSARALYGYTF
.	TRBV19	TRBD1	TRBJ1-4	TGTGCCAGTAGTATCGGGACAGGGAGATTCGCAACTAATGAAAAACTGTTTTTT	CASSIGTGRFATNEKLFF
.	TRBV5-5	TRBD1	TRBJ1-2	TGTGCCAGCAGCTCGGACGGACAGGGCAGCTATGGCTACACCTTC	CASSSDGQGSYGYTF
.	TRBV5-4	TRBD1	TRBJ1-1	TGTGCCAGTGACGCCGGACAGGGGGCGGCGAACACTGAAGCTTTCTTT	CASDAGQGAANTEAFF
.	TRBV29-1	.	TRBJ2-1	TGCAGTGGGTCCCTGCGGGACGCCAGCTCCTACAATGAGCAGTTCTTC	CSGSLRDASSYNEQFF
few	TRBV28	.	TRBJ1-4	TGTGCCAGCACCCCCCTGGGACATATTTTGGAAAAACTGTTTTTT	CASTPLGHILEKLFF
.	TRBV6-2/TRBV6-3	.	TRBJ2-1	TGTGCCAGCAGTTACGATACAGCCTACAATGAGCAGTTCTTC	CASSYDTAYNEQFF
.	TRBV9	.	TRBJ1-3	TGTGCCAGCAGCGTAGGGGGAGGGGACGGACTAACCATATATTTT	CASSVGGGDGLTIYF
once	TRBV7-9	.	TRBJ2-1	TGTGCCAGCAGCCCAGGCCGGACTATCTACAATGAGCAGTTCTTC	CASSPGRTIYNEQFF
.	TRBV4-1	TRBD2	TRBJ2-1	TGCGCCAGCAGCCGGGCGGGACTAGTTAGGAGTGGCGATGAGCAGTTCTTC	CASSRAGLVRSGDEQFF
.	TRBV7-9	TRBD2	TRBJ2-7	TGTGCCAGCAGCCCAGGGACTAGCGACCCCTACGAGCAGTACTTC	CASSPGTSDPYEQYF
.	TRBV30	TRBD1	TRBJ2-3	TGTGCCTGGAGTGTTGGGACAGGGTTTGATACGCAGTATTTT	CAWSVGTGFDTQYF
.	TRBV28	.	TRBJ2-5	TGTGCCAGCAGTTTCCCCGGGGGAGAGACCCAGTACTTC	CASSFPGGETQYF
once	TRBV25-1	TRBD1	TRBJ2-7	TGTGCCAGCAGTCCCCGGACAGGGGGCCCCTTTAACTACGAGCAGTACTTC	CASSPRTGGPFNYEQYF
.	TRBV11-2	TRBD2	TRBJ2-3	TGTGCCAGCAGCTTGGGCCTAGCGGACTCAGGGGATACGCAGTATTTT	CASSLGLADSGDTQYF
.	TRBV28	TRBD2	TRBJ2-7	TGTGCCAGCAGTTTAGCAGCGGGAGGGACGTACGAGCAGTACTTC	CASSLAAGGTYEQYF
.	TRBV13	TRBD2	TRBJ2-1	TGTGCCAGCAGCTCGACCCTAGCGGAGCTCTACAATGAGCAGTTCTTC	CASSSTLAELYNEQFF